The present T cell receptor beta chain was sequenced within a study of T cell responses to AZD1222 COVID-19 vaccine. In the case of this clone: What it recognizes is unknown.

Looked up from germline, CDR1 is MNHEY and CDR2 is SMNVEV (reference sequence). CDR3 length equals 18 residues. The V gene lost 4 bases and the J gene lost 1 base, with 23 bases spanning the gap. The protocol was immunoSEQ multiplex PCR, while the TCRdb copy is restricted to in-frame clones and leaves out a portion. The profile shows under 150,000 clones, under 95% of them singletons. Regarding the study as a whole: Unmutated regions of variants are reportedly targeted by nearly half of spike-specific TCRs. Spike-specific TCR depth and breadth grew after two AZD1222 doses.

The input for sequencing was peripheral blood, taken on day 0 of AZD1222 vaccination. The sequence derives from an adult in good health. The chain has TRBV27 and TRBJ2-7; no definite D call. CDR3 residues: CASSYLRAPGGQSYEQYF. CDR3 bases: TGTGCCAGCAGTTACCTACGAGCCCCGGGCGGCCAGTCCTACGAGCAGTACTTC.